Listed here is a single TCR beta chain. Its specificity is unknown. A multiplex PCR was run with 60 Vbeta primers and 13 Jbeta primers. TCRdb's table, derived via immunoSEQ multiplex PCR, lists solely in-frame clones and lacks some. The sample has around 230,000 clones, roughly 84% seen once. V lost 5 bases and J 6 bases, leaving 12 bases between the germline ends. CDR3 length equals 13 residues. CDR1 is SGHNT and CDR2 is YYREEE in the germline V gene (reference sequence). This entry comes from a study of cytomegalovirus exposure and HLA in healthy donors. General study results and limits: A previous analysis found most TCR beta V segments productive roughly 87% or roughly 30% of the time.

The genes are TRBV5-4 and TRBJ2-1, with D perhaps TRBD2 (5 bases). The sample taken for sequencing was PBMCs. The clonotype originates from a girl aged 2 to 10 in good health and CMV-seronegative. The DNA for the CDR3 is TGTGCCAGCAGTTATCCTGGGAGCAATGAGCAGTTCTTC. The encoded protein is CASSYPGSNEQFF.